This TCR beta chain comes out of a study of T-cell memory formation after mild COVID-19. Constant-segment primers were used for 5'RACE, and the resulting TCR alpha and TCR beta cDNA libraries carried sample barcodes and UMIs. TCRdb reprocessed the 5' RACE reads with MiXCR, giving one entry per CDR3 protein. The data show 150,000 to 200,000 distinct CDR3 sequences, 16% seen once. General study results and limits: Chiefly within CM and EM were the contracting CD4+ clones; CD8+ ones were within EMRA.

CDR1 is SGHRS and CDR2 is YFSETQ in the germline V gene. Deletions cut 0 bases from V and 0 bases from J, with 10 bases between. This CDR3 is 16 amino acids long. Ten or more counts support this clonotype. Its antigen is still unknown. Sample: PBMCs or a T cell subset sorted from them (not recorded which). The TCR comes from an adult woman who had mild COVID-19 (a few samples of this study predate the infection). Cell type and time point are not known. The V gene is TRBV5-1, the J gene TRBJ2-1; D uncertain. The CDR3 bases are TGCGCCAGCAGCTTGGCTCCGAGTAGCTCCTACAATGAGCAGTTCTTC. The encoded protein is CASSLAPSSSYNEQFF.